The text below deals with one T cell receptor (beta chain). The sample is drawn from a study of blood T cell repertoires in COVID-19. Study background: Collection of acute and convalescent COVID-19 samples took place in the United States, Italy and Spain. Sources were T cells, B-cell-depleted T cells, or PBMCs; the material itself was cDNA or gDNA.

As handled by the study authors: For nucleated cells, counts were estimated from reference gene primer amplification. Here immunoSEQ multiplex PCR was the method, and the copy in TCRdb shows in-frame clones only, minus some. Clone size and the V and J calls come from that table; the DNA yielded D and trimming. The sample has about 250,000 clones; 75% to 90% are singletons. The TCR originated in a man aged 30 to 45 with acute or convalescent COVID-19. The sequenced sample consisted of peripheral blood.

Here the CDR3 reads CASSELAGVNEQFF. In DNA, the CDR3 is TGTGCCAGCAGTGAGCTAGCGGGAGTTAATGAGCAGTTCTTC. The chain recombines TRBV6-4 with TRBJ2-1; 10 bases agree with TRBD2. Germline CDR1 is MRHNA and CDR2 is SNTAGT. Trimming took 3 bases from V and 7 from J; bases not matched to a gene: 3. This CDR3 spans 14 amino acids.